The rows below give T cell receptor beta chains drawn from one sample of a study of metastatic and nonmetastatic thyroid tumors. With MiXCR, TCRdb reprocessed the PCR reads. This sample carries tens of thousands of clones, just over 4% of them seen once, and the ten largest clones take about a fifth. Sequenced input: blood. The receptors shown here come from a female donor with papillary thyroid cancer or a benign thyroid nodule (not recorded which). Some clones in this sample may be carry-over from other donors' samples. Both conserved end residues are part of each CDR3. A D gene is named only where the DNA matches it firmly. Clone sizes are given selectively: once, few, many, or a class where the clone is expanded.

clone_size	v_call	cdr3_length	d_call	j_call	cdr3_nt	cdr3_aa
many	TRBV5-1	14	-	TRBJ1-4	TGCGCCAGCAGCCCAGATTCCCTGAGTGAAAAACTGTTTTTT	CASSPDSLSEKLFF
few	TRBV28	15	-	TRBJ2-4	TGTGCCAGCAGTTTAATGACAAGTGTGGGAAACATTCAGTACTTC	CASSLMTSVGNIQYF
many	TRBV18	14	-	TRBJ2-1	TGTGCCAGCTCGCCAAAGGAGGGCAGGAGTGAGCAGTTCTTC	CASSPKEGRSEQFF
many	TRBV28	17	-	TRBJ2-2	TGTGCCAGCAGTTCCTCTGGTGTAGCTGATATCACCGGGGAGCTGTTTTTT	CASSSSGVADITGELFF
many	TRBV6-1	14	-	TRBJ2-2	TGTGCCAGCAGGCGACCAGGGGAAACCGGGGAGCTGTTTTTT	CASRRPGETGELFF
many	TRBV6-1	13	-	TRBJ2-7	TGTGCCAGCAGTTTGCGGGGACCCTACGAGCAGTACTTC	CASSLRGPYEQYF
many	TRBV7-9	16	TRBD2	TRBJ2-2	TGTGCCAGCAGCGGGACTAGTATCCTGCCCACCGGGGAGCTGTTTTTT	CASSGTSILPTGELFF
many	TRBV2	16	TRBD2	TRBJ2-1	TGTGCCAGCAGCCCCCGGAGACTAGCGGGAGGCGGTGAGCAGTTCTTC	CASSPRRLAGGGEQFF
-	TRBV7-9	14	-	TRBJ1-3	TGTGCCAGCAGCTTAGGAGGGTTTGGAAACACCATATATTTT	CASSLGGFGNTIYF
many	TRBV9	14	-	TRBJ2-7	TGTGCCAGCAGCGTAGGGAGCAGGACGTACGAGCAGTACTTC	CASSVGSRTYEQYF
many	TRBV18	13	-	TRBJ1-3	TGTGCCAGCTCACCAGGGGCTGGAAACACCATATATTTT	CASSPGAGNTIYF
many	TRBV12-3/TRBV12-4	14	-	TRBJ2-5	TGTGCCAGCAGTTCCTGGAGTATCCGGGAGACCCAGTACTTC	CASSSWSIRETQYF
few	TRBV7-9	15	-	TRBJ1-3	TGTGCCAGCATCTTAGTGCCAAGAAGCCGAAACACCATATATTTT	CASILVPRSRNTIYF
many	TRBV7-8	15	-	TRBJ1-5	TGTGCCAGCAGCTTATCCGGCCTGGTGGATCAGCCCCAGCATTTT	CASSLSGLVDQPQHF
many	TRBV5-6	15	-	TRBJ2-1	TGTGCCAGCAGCTTGGCCCGTCGGGTCGGCAATGAGCAGTTCTTC	CASSLARRVGNEQFF
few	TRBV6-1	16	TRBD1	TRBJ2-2	TGTGCCAGCAGTGATTTCTGGACAGGGGGGACCGGGGAGCTGTTTTTT	CASSDFWTGGTGELFF
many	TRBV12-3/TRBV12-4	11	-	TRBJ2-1	TGTGCCAGCAGTCTCCGCGGAGAGCAGTTCTTC	CASSLRGEQFF
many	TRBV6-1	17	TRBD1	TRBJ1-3	TGTGCCAGCAGTGAAGCGCAGGGGGCCCACTCTGGAAACACCATATATTTT	CASSEAQGAHSGNTIYF
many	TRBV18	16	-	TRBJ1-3	TGTGCCAGCTCACCGGAAGCTCCCGCCTCTGGAAACACCATATATTTT	CASSPEAPASGNTIYF
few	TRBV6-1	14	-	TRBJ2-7	TGTGCCAGCAGTCTCCACAGCGGAGCCTACGAGCAGTACTTC	CASSLHSGAYEQYF
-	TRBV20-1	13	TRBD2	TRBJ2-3	TGCAGTTCCATTAGCGGGATCACAGATACGCAGTATTTT	CSSISGITDTQYF
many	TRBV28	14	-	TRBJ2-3	TGTGCCAGCAGTTTATTAGGGAAAACAGATACGCAGTATTTT	CASSLLGKTDTQYF
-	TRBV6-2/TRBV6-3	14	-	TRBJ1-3	TGTGCCAGCAGTAGAACGACCCCTGGAAACACCATATATTTT	CASSRTTPGNTIYF
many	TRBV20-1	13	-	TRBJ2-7	TGCAGTGCTAGTCTCTACTTTTCCTACGAGCAGTACTTC	CSASLYFSYEQYF
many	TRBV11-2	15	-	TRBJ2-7	TGTGCCAGCAGCTACTCCGGGGGTCAGACCTACGAGCAGTACTTC	CASSYSGGQTYEQYF
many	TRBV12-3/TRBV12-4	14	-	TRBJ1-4	TGTGCCAGCAGTTTGCGCAGGGATGGTGAAAAACTGTTTTTT	CASSLRRDGEKLFF
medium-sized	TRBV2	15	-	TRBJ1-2	TGTGCCAGCAGTGAGGAGGGATCGTCGAACTATGGCTACACCTTC	CASSEEGSSNYGYTF
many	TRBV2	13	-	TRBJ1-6	TGTGCCAGCACTCCCGCCCCGAATTCACCCCTCCACTTT	CASTPAPNSPLHF
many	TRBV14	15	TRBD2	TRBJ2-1	TGTGCCAGCAGCCAAGGACTAGCGGGGATGTATGAGCAGTTCTTC	CASSQGLAGMYEQFF